A single sample gave rise to the 3 T cell receptor beta chains below, sequenced in a study of radiotherapy plus CTLA-4 blockade in lung cancer. Using immunoSEQ multiplex PCR, the repertoire was profiled, and TCRdb retains in-frame clones only, with some absent. The sample contains roughly 63,000 clones, around three quarters of which appear only once. Sequences were derived from peripheral blood, sampled from a patient treated with radiotherapy plus ipilimumab. These receptors originate from a human donor with non-small cell lung cancer whose response to radiotherapy plus ipilimumab could not be evaluated.

The chain has TRBV11-2 and TRBJ1-6; weak D call: TRBD1 (5 bases). Germline V gene data show CDR1 as SGHAT and CDR2 as FQNNGV. Deletions cut 2 bases from V and 3 bases from J, with 17 bases between. The CDR3 spans 18 residues. The CDR3 loop is CASSLTPGGFNYNSPLHF. CDR3 coding DNA: TGTGCCAGCAGCTTAACTCCGGGGGGGTTTAACTATAATTCACCCCTCCACTTT.

This clone was counted a few times. The V gene is TRBV6-1, the J gene TRBJ2-1; 12 bases map to TRBD2. The V segment lost 7 bases and the J segment 14 bases; nucleotides outside the gene matches: 6. This CDR3 is built from 12 residues. CDR1 is MNHNS and CDR2 is SASEGT in the germline V gene. CDR3 protein: CASTGLAGIKFF. DNA for the CDR3: TGTGCCAGCACCGGACTAGCGGGGATAAAGTTCTTC.

This clone came up a few times. The identical CDR3 is also encoded by other nucleotide sequences in the sample. The CDR3 DNA reads as TGTGCCAGTAGTATGGGACAGGGTGGGAATCAGCCCCAGCATTTT. This codes for CASSMGQGGNQPQHF. The chain recombines TRBV19 with TRBJ1-5, with 9 bases matching TRBD1. The CDR3 length is 15 residues. Germline CDR1 reads LNHDA; CDR2 reads SQIVND (reference sequence). Losses at the gene ends were 3 bases for V and 4 bases for J; bases not matched to a gene: 4.